This T cell receptor (beta chain) derives from a study of T cells in Graves' hyperthyroidism and ophthalmopathy. It was RNA transcripts that yielded the amplified TCR beta CDR3 regions. Researchers ran a first-round RT-PCR on the TCR CDR3 using the HTBI primer set. A single record per CDR3 protein comes from TCRdb applying MiXCR to the multiplex PCR reads. Of 660,000 or so distinct CDR3 sequences listed, less than 25% are singletons. The germline V gene has CDR1 SGHVS and CDR2 FQNEAQ. V was trimmed by 5 bases and J by 6 bases, leaving 11 bases between them. This CDR3 contains 14 residues. Study-wide points: Among thyroid clonotypes expanded above 0.001, most also appeared in blood.

As regards this clonotype: Its target is unknown.

This chain uses TRBV7-8 with TRBJ1-6; maybe TRBD1 (5 bases). This sequence originates from a young man with Graves' ophthalmopathy. Sequenced material: blood. The CDR3 spells CASSLRGFNSPLHF. The CDR3 DNA is TGTGCCAGCAGCCTCCGGGGCTTTAATTCACCCCTCCACTTT.